These 19 T cell receptor beta chains share one sample of origin, sequenced in a study of CD8 T cells in ankylosing spondylitis. Whole-study findings and limits: Blood from ankylosing spondylitis patients appeared to carry a characteristic roughly 8-variant TCR beta motif.

MiXCR was run by TCRdb on the 5' RACE reads, yielding one entry per CDR3 protein. This table holds about 510,000 distinct CDR3 sequences, less than 6% found once. For these TCRs, the target antigens are not known. The specimen sequenced was blood, either unsorted or a sorted T cell fraction (not recorded which). The receptors here all came from a male donor with ankylosing spondylitis.

In its sample, this clonotype was seen many times. The chain combines TRBV24-1 with TRBJ1-1; 7 bases are shared with TRBD1. The germline V gene has CDR1 KGHDR and CDR2 SFDVKD. The CDR3 sequence is 13 residues long. Unmatched junction bases numbered 6, after V lost 10 bases and J lost 2 bases. This CDR3 reads CATRRTGNTEAFF. The CDR3 DNA reads TGTGCCACGAGAAGGACAGGTAACACTGAAGCTTTCTTT.

The rearrangement joins TRBV11-1 to TRBJ2-1, with 9 positions matching TRBD1. The CDR3 is made up of 14 amino acids. The germline CDR1 and CDR2 sequences are SGHAT and FQDESV (reference sequence). Trimming cost V 3 bases and J 5 bases; bases outside gene matches: 2. This chain's CDR3 is CASSFRTGDNEQFF. In DNA form, the CDR3 reads TGTGCCAGCAGCTTTCGGACAGGGGACAATGAGCAGTTCTTC. Combining the CDR3 with reference TRBV11-1 and TRBJ2-1 gives the whole variable domain EAEVAQSPRYKITEKSQAVAFWCDPISGHATLYWYRQILGQGPELLVQFQDESVVDDSQLPKDRFSAERLKGVDSTLKIQPAELGDSAMYLCASSFRTGDNEQFFGPGTRLTVL.

This clonotype was detected ten times or more. V gene TRBV7-9 combines with J gene TRBJ1-2, with 9 nucleotides matching TRBD1. Germline trimming cut 5 bases from V and 5 bases from J; bases unmatched to any gene: 12. The length of the CDR3 is 16 residues. Germline loops: CDR1 SEHNR, CDR2 FQNEAQ (reference sequence). The CDR3 spells CASSRGRLTGGYGYTF. The CDR3 coding sequence is TGTGCCAGCAGCCGAGGACGGCTGACAGGGGGTTATGGCTACACCTTC.

Ten or more counts support this clonotype. The chain uses TRBV7-9 and TRBJ1-4, with unresolved D. The V and J ends lost 3 bases and 3 bases respectively, with 14 bases between them. This CDR3 region has 16 residues. Germline values: CDR1 SEHNR, CDR2 FQNEAQ (reference sequence). The CDR3 DNA sequence: TGTGCCAGCAGCTTTGGCCGGGATACTCCTAATGAAAAACTGTTTTTT. This gives the protein CASSFGRDTPNEKLFF.

This clonotype appeared many times. V is TRBV29-1 and J is TRBJ2-5; 7 bases map to TRBD2. V was pared by 3 bases and J by 2 bases, with 6 bases of the junction left unmatched. The germline V gene has CDR1 SQVTM and CDR2 ANQGSEA. The CDR3 has 14 residues. The CDR3 nucleotides read TGCAGCGTTGATCTAGCGGCCGCTCAAGAGACCCAGTACTTC. Protein product: CSVDLAAAQETQYF.

This clonotype has ten or more counts. The rearrangement joins TRBV5-1 to TRBJ1-1, with D perhaps matching TRBD1 (5 bases). The CDR3 extends over 15 amino acids. The germline V and J ends were trimmed by 4 bases and 3 bases, with 16 bases remaining between them. CDR1 SGHRS and CDR2 YFSETQ come from the germline V gene. The CDR3 protein is CASSLAKPGYTEAFF. Here the CDR3 DNA reads TGCGCCAGCAGCCTCGCTAAACCAGGGTACACTGAAGCTTTCTTT.

This clonotype was seen many times. The chain combines TRBV29-1 with TRBJ1-2, with D uncertain. This CDR3 spans 8 amino acids. Germline V gene lookup returns CDR1 SQVTM and CDR2 ANQGSEA. Trimming left V 4 bases short and J 7 bases short, with 1 base between. Written as DNA, the CDR3 is TGCAGCGTTGGTGGCTACACCTTC. Encoded protein: CSVGGYTF.

This clonotype has ten or more counts. This sequence joins TRBV7-9 and TRBJ2-1; no firm D call. V gave up 5 bases and J gave up 0 bases, with 14 bases separating them. Germline CDR1 SEHNR, CDR2 FQNEAQ (reference sequence). The CDR3 loop spans 16 amino acids. The CDR3 here is CASSPRMESSYNEQFF. In DNA form, the CDR3 reads TGTGCCAGCAGCCCCCGGATGGAGAGCTCCTACAATGAGCAGTTCTTC.

This clonotype was counted ten times or more. The rearrangement uses TRBV28 and TRBJ2-7, with a possible D match to TRBD1 (5 bases). The CDR3 is 12 residues long. Germline V gene data show CDR1 as MDHEN and CDR2 as SYDVKM. V lost 6 bases and J lost 3, with 9 bases in between. The CDR3 nucleotides read TGTGCCAGCAGGAAGACAGTCTACGAGCAGTACTTC. This gives the protein CASRKTVYEQYF.

The V call is TRBV7-2, the J call TRBJ2-7; 8 bases are a match to TRBD1. CDR1 is SGHTA, CDR2 FQGNSA, per germline. The V segment lost 5 bases and the J segment 5 bases; nucleotides outside the gene matches: 2. This CDR3 has 12 residues. CDR3 residues: CASSADRDEQYF. The DNA of the CDR3 is TGTGCCAGCAGCGCGGACAGGGACGAGCAGTACTTC.

This clonotype was observed many times. The chain combines TRBV20-1 with TRBJ2-7; D is uncertain. CDR1 DFQATT and CDR2 SNEGSKA come from the germline V gene (reference sequence). V shed 6 bases and J shed 0 bases, with 12 bases lying between them. This CDR3 is 13 amino acids long. DNA of the CDR3: TGCAGTGCCCCAACCGGTAGCTCCTACGAGCAGTACTTC. As protein: CSAPTGSSYEQYF.

This clonotype was counted ten times or more. The chain uses TRBV6-1 and TRBJ2-1; 11 bases map to TRBD2. This CDR3 has 20 amino acids. Trimming at V came to 6 bases and at J to 6 bases, leaving 22 bases not matched to a gene. CDR1 and CDR2 from the germline V gene are MNHNS and SASEGT. The CDR3 spells CASRDLRPGLADPTGNEQFF. The CDR3 region has the DNA TGTGCCAGCAGGGATCTACGCCCGGGACTAGCGGACCCTACTGGCAATGAGCAGTTCTTC.

This clonotype was counted ten times or more. J is TRBJ2-7 and V is TRBV28; no clear D. With 5 bases removed from V and 2 bases from J, the gap between germline ends came to 7 bases. In germline, CDR1 is MDHEN, CDR2 SYDVKM. The CDR3 extends over 12 amino acids. Here the CDR3 reads CASSIGTYEQYF. The CDR3 DNA reads as TGTGCCAGCAGTATCGGCACCTACGAGCAGTACTTC.

Comment on this clonotype: At one end the junction does not follow the germline gene, possibly because of a read error. This rearrangement joins TRBV27 to TRBJ1-1; 10 nucleotides agree with TRBD1. The germline gives CDR1 MNHEY, CDR2 SMNVEV (reference sequence). This CDR3 is built from 17 residues. The CDR3 spells CTSSPSGTGERNTEAFF. The CDR3, as DNA: TGCACCAGCAGTCCTTCCGGGACAGGGGAAAGGAACACTGAAGCTTTCTTT.

This clonotype has ten or more counts. The chain has TRBV9 and TRBJ1-2; 7 bases match TRBD1. Per germline, CDR1 SGDLS and CDR2 YYNGEE. The CDR3 is made up of 15 amino acids. V gave up 5 bases and J gave up 4 bases; unmatched junction bases: 11. The CDR3 sequence: CASRRGDRESYGYTF. DNA for the CDR3: TGTGCCAGCAGGAGGGGAGACAGGGAGAGCTATGGCTACACCTTC.

This clonotype was seen at least ten times. The V call is TRBV5-1, the J call TRBJ1-5, with D possibly matching TRBD1 (5 bases). The CDR3 extends over 15 amino acids. V gave up 2 bases and J gave up 0 bases, with 9 bases separating them. Per germline, CDR1 SGHRS and CDR2 YFSETQ. CDR3 sequence reads: CASSFIGDSNQPQHF. In DNA, the CDR3 is TGCGCCAGCAGCTTTATAGGGGATAGCAATCAGCCCCAGCATTTT.

This clonotype was counted many times. This rearrangement joins TRBV6-5 to TRBJ2-5; D gene uncertain. The germline gives CDR1 MNHEY, CDR2 SVGAGI. CDR3 size: 14 residues. V lost 0 bases and J lost 7, with 12 bases in between. The CDR3 coding sequence is TGTGCCAGCAGTTACTCGATAGTCCGTCGGACCCAGTACTTC. The encoded protein is CASSYSIVRRTQYF.

This clonotype was recorded at least ten times. The J gene is TRBJ2-2, the V gene TRBV15, with TRBD1 matching over 8 bases. The CDR3 is made up of 16 amino acids. From germline, CDR1 is LNHNV and CDR2 YYDKDF (reference sequence). J gave up 5 bases and V 4 bases, and 9 bases lay outside the gene matches. CDR3 sequence (DNA): TGTGCCACCAGCAAAGCAGGGGGCTATGAAACCGGGGAGCTGTTTTTT. Its translation is CATSKAGGYETGELFF. Drawing the rest from reference TRBV15 and TRBJ2-2, the complete variable domain is DAMVIQNPRYQVTQFGKPVTLSCSQTLNHNVMYWYQQKSSQAPKLLFHYYDKDFNNEADTPDNFQSRRPNTSFCFLDIRSPGLGDTAMYLCATSKAGGYETGELFFGEGSRLTVL.

This clonotype appeared a few times. This chain connects TRBV5-1 to TRBJ2-7; possible D gene TRBD2, 6 bases. The germline V gene encodes CDR1 SGHRS and CDR2 YFSETQ. This CDR3 comprises 16 residues. V lost 6 bases, J lost 6 bases, and 25 bases lay in between. CDR3 loop: CASTPVGRGGAGEQYF. In nucleotides, the CDR3 is TGCGCCAGCACCCCGGTGGGTCGGGGAGGCGCCGGCGAGCAGTACTTC.